Shown below are 10 T cell receptor beta chains from a single sample sequenced in a study of graft-versus-host responses after intestinal transplantation (dated by TCRdb to the early 2020s). Reading the label with the study, this specimen's time point is: cells obtained before transplantation from donor or recipient. Libraries were prepared through the immunoSEQ multiplex PCR assay. This immuneACCESS table, as held by TCRdb, lists in-frame sequences with V and J called but not all clones. Of the missing ones, under half trace to an unresolved V gene in checked studies; the others have no known cause. The sample table records tens of thousands of clones; around 85% of these occur just once. Jointly, the top ten make up roughly 18% of the sample. No antigen has been assigned to these receptors. The specimen comprised unstimulated CD8+ T cells sorted from spleen or lymph node cells, sampled before intestinal transplant. The receptors originated from a human donor who received an intestinal transplant.

The chain joins TRBV27 to TRBJ2-7, with TRBD1 matching 7 bases. The V gene end was trimmed by 4 bases and the J gene end by 7 bases; junction bases not matched to a gene: 4. The CDR3 contains 12 residues. Germline V CDR1 and CDR2: MNHEY, SMNVEV (reference sequence). The CDR3 bases are TGTGCCAGCAGTTCGACAGGGAAGGAGCAGTACTTC. This gives the protein CASSSTGKEQYF.

The chain uses TRBV4-1 and TRBJ2-3; 9 nucleotides match TRBD1. V dropped 4 bases and J dropped 6; count of bases not matched to a gene: 8. Germline CDR1 MGHRA, CDR2 YSYEKL. There are 15 residues in the CDR3. The CDR3 protein is CASSPLTGGLDTQYF. The CDR3 DNA is TGCGCCAGCAGCCCCTTGACAGGGGGTTTGGATACGCAGTATTTT.

This rearrangement joins TRBV4-1 to TRBJ2-7; possible D gene TRBD2, 5 bases. This CDR3 comprises 13 residues. Germline CDR1 MGHRA, CDR2 YSYEKL. V was pared by 5 bases and J by 3 bases, with 11 bases between. The CDR3 nucleotides are TGCGCCAGCAGCTACCAACGGGACTACGAGCAGTACTTC. Its translation is CASSYQRDYEQYF.

This clone was seen a single time. This chain joins TRBV21-1 and TRBJ1-2; no check of the table's D call, TRBD1, against the DNA was made. TRBV21-1 is a pseudogene locus. This CDR3 is built from 15 residues. DNA for the CDR3: TGTGCCAGCAGCAAGGGCTTGGGCAGGGGCTATGGCTACACCTTC. This codes for CASSKGLGRGYGYTF.

V usage is TRBV28 and J usage is TRBJ2-3, with 10 bases that match TRBD1. This CDR3 region has 16 residues. V shed 0 bases and J 4 bases; nucleotides not matched to a gene: 4. Germline V CDR1 and CDR2: MDHEN, SYDVKM. In nucleotides, the CDR3 is TGTGCCAGCAGTTTATGGGGACAGGGGAGCTCAGATACGCAGTATTTT. Protein sequence: CASSLWGQGSSDTQYF.

The chain carries TRBV25-1 and TRBJ1-2; 7 bases are a match to TRBD1. V shed 3 bases and J 4 bases; nucleotides not matched to a gene: 5. The CDR3 consists of 14 residues. CDR1 is MGHDK, CDR2 SYGVNS, per germline. The CDR3 here is CASSDDRVLYGYTF. The CDR3 nucleotides are TGTGCCAGCAGTGATGACAGGGTTCTCTATGGCTACACCTTC.

The rearrangement joins TRBV28 to TRBJ1-5, with a tentative D call TRBD1 (5 bases). The V gene's germline CDR1 is MDHEN and CDR2 SYDVKM. V lost 3 bases, J lost 2 bases, and 11 bases lay in between. The CDR3 covers 15 residues. CDR3 sequence: CASSFGGVRNQPQHF. The DNA for the CDR3 is TGTGCCAGCAGTTTTGGAGGGGTTCGCAATCAGCCCCAGCATTTT.

This clone was detected once. Sequence at one end of the junction differs from germline and may be a read error. V gene TRBV6-1 combines with J gene TRBJ1-3, with D tentatively TRBD1 (6 bases). CDR1 is MNHNS, CDR2 SASEGT, per germline. This CDR3 has 16 amino acids. CDR3 DNA: TGTGCCAGCAGTAAAGCCCCACAGGGCTCTGGAAACACCATATATTTT. Its protein is CASSKAPQGSGNTIYF.

Regarding this clone: The same CDR3 also results from other DNA sequences found in this sample. The chain combines TRBV15 with TRBJ1-5; unclear D gene. CDR1 and CDR2 (germline): LNHNV, YYDKDF (reference sequence). CDR3 length: 14 residues. V lost 0 bases and J lost 4, with 7 bases in between. CDR3 sequence reads: CATSRDSSNQPQHF. The CDR3, as DNA: TGTGCCACCAGCAGAGATTCGAGTAATCAGCCCCAGCATTTT.

The J gene is TRBJ1-2, the V gene TRBV28, with D possibly matching TRBD1 (6 bases). The CDR3 length is 13 residues. Looked up from germline, CDR1 is MDHEN and CDR2 is SYDVKM. V lost 3 bases and J 10 bases, leaving 15 bases between the germline ends. CDR3 region: CASSFRGGADYTF. The CDR3, as DNA: TGTGCCAGCAGTTTTAGAGGGGGGGCTGACTACACCTTC.